Sequencing of this TCR beta chain was carried out in a study of T-cell reconstitution after alpha-beta-depleted transplantation in children. Preparation of the TCRbeta library used unique molecular identifiers. TCRdb re-analysed the PCR reads in MiXCR, keeping a single row per CDR3 protein. The table has approximately 350,000 distinct CDR3 sequences, about a tenth seen once. CDR1 and CDR2 (germline): SEHNR, FQNEAQ (reference sequence). This CDR3 is 15 amino acids long. Trimming took off 1 base at V and 6 bases at J, with 15 bases between the two ends. This clonotype was seen a handful of times. This clonotype originated in a human donor who donated a stem cell graft to a child with acute lymphoblastic leukemia. The material sequenced was PBMCs from the stem cell graft donor, taken from the stem cell graft. The J gene is TRBJ1-2, the V gene TRBV7-9; possibly TRBD1 for D (6 bases). The CDR3 spells CASSLGSGVKDGYTF. The CDR3 DNA follows: TGTGCCAGCAGCTTAGGGTCAGGGGTAAAGGATGGCTACACCTTC.